These T cell receptor beta chains were read from a single sample in a study of beta chain features in type 1 diabetes. TCRdb's copy holds only in-frame clones and misses some; the assay was immunoSEQ multiplex PCR. The table records just under 150,000 clones, less than 15% of them present only once. The sample comprised central memory CD4+ T cells from blood. Receptors originate from a man aged 18 to 30 with type 1 diabetes. CDR3s include the opening cysteine and the closing phenylalanine or tryptophan. A D gene is named only where the DNA matches it firmly. Expanded clones get a size class; other rows say once, few or many, or leave the size out.

j_call: TRBJ2-2
d_call: -
v_call: TRBV7-2
clone_size: few
cdr3_nt: TGTGCCAGCAGCTTGGGGACGGCGAACACCGGGGAGCTGTTTTTT
cdr3_aa: CASSLGTANTGELFF

j_call: TRBJ2-3
d_call: -
v_call: TRBV18
clone_size: -
cdr3_nt: TGTGCCAGCTCAGTGTACGTGGATACGCAGTATTTT
cdr3_aa: CASSVYVDTQYF

j_call: TRBJ2-2
d_call: -
v_call: TRBV30
clone_size: many
cdr3_nt: TGTGCCTGGAGTGTACAAGGCACCGGGGAGCTGTTTTTT
cdr3_aa: CAWSVQGTGELFF

j_call: TRBJ1-5
d_call: -
v_call: TRBV6-1
clone_size: few
cdr3_nt: TGTGCCACCGAGGACAACAATCAGCCCCAGCATTTT
cdr3_aa: CATEDNNQPQHF

j_call: TRBJ1-2
d_call: TRBD1
v_call: TRBV15
clone_size: few
cdr3_nt: TGTGCCACCAGCAAGGCAGGGGGCTCTGGCTATGGCTACACCTTC
cdr3_aa: CATSKAGGSGYGYTF

j_call: TRBJ2-3
d_call: -
v_call: TRBV7-6
clone_size: few
cdr3_nt: TGTGCCAGCAGCTGGCGGGTTGGAGGAGCCACAGATACGCAGTATTTT
cdr3_aa: CASSWRVGGATDTQYF

j_call: TRBJ1-1
d_call: TRBD1
v_call: TRBV7-6
clone_size: few
cdr3_nt: TGTGCCAGCAGGGGACAGGAGAACACTGAAGCTTTCTTT
cdr3_aa: CASRGQENTEAFF

j_call: TRBJ1-6
d_call: -
v_call: TRBV4-1
clone_size: many
cdr3_nt: TGCGCCAGCAGACAGGGTGAACAAAGCTCCTATAATTCACCCCTCCACTTT
cdr3_aa: CASRQGEQSSYNSPLHF

j_call: TRBJ2-3
d_call: -
v_call: TRBV25-1
clone_size: -
cdr3_nt: TGTGCCAGCAGCCGACAGAGCACAGATACGCAGTATTTT
cdr3_aa: CASSRQSTDTQYF

j_call: TRBJ2-6
d_call: TRBD1
v_call: TRBV19
clone_size: few
cdr3_nt: TGTGCCAGTAGTCCCCGACAGGGAAAACACTCTGGGGCCAACGTCCTGACTTTC
cdr3_aa: CASSPRQGKHSGANVLTF

j_call: TRBJ1-5
d_call: -
v_call: TRBV18
clone_size: -
cdr3_nt: TGTGCCAGCTCACCAGGGGCCCTAGATCAGCCCCAGCATTTT
cdr3_aa: CASSPGALDQPQHF

j_call: TRBJ1-5
d_call: TRBD1
v_call: TRBV23-1
clone_size: -
cdr3_nt: TGCGCCAGCAGTCAATTGATCAACAGGGGGCGTACAGTCTATAGCAATCAGCCCCAGCATTTT
cdr3_aa: CASSQLINRGRTVYSNQPQHF

j_call: TRBJ1-1
d_call: -
v_call: TRBV9
clone_size: many
cdr3_nt: TGTGCCAGCAGCGCCTTCCAGAGAAGTGAAGCTTTCTTT
cdr3_aa: CASSAFQRSEAFF

j_call: TRBJ1-1
d_call: TRBD1
v_call: TRBV2
clone_size: few
cdr3_nt: TGTGCCAGCAGTGTGGACAGGGCGGCTTTCTTT
cdr3_aa: CASSVDRAAFF

j_call: TRBJ2-5
d_call: -
v_call: TRBV6-1
clone_size: -
cdr3_nt: TGTGCCAGCAGTTCCCCCGGAGGGAAAGAGACCCAGTACTTC
cdr3_aa: CASSSPGGKETQYF

j_call: TRBJ1-2
d_call: -
v_call: TRBV11-2
clone_size: -
cdr3_nt: TGTGCCAGCAAATCGAACTATGGCTACACCTTC
cdr3_aa: CASKSNYGYTF

j_call: TRBJ1-2
d_call: TRBD1
v_call: TRBV15
clone_size: -
cdr3_nt: TGTGCCACCAGCAGAGAGGCACCTTGGACAGGAAAGACCTATGGCTACACCTTC
cdr3_aa: CATSREAPWTGKTYGYTF

j_call: TRBJ2-3
d_call: -
v_call: TRBV15
clone_size: few
cdr3_nt: TGTGCCACCAGTCCTAGTGTCAGCACAGATACGCAGTATTTT
cdr3_aa: CATSPSVSTDTQYF

j_call: TRBJ2-5
d_call: TRBD2
v_call: TRBV5-4
clone_size: few
cdr3_nt: TGTGCCAGCAGCCCCGTGGGACTAGCGGGGCCACAAGAGACCCAGTACTTC
cdr3_aa: CASSPVGLAGPQETQYF

j_call: TRBJ1-6
d_call: -
v_call: TRBV7-9
clone_size: -
cdr3_nt: TGTGCCAGCAGCTTAGCGCCCGCCCTGGGGGCACCCCTCCACTTT
cdr3_aa: CASSLAPALGAPLHF

j_call: TRBJ1-2
d_call: -
v_call: TRBV29-1
clone_size: few
cdr3_nt: TGCAGCGCCGGGGCAGTCCGCGGCTACACCTTC
cdr3_aa: CSAGAVRGYTF

j_call: TRBJ2-5
d_call: TRBD2
v_call: TRBV7-3
clone_size: few
cdr3_nt: TGTGCCAGCAGCTTAATTGCTAGCGGGCAAGGGGAGACCCAGTACTTC
cdr3_aa: CASSLIASGQGETQYF

j_call: TRBJ2-3
d_call: -
v_call: TRBV2
clone_size: -
cdr3_nt: TGTGCCAGCAGTGAAAGTCGCACAGATACGCAGTATTTT
cdr3_aa: CASSESRTDTQYF

j_call: TRBJ2-3
d_call: TRBD2
v_call: TRBV14
clone_size: few
cdr3_nt: TGTGCCAGCAGCCCGCGAATTGTCAGCGGGGGTAGCACAGATACGCAGTATTTT
cdr3_aa: CASSPRIVSGGSTDTQYF

j_call: TRBJ1-1
d_call: -
v_call: TRBV10-3
clone_size: -
cdr3_nt: TGTGCCATCACCGAGGCAGCAGGGGTGAACACTGAAGCTTTCTTT
cdr3_aa: CAITEAAGVNTEAFF

j_call: TRBJ2-3
d_call: -
v_call: TRBV7-2
clone_size: many
cdr3_nt: TGTGCCAGCAGTGGCAGGCTCCTCACAGATACGCAGTATTTT
cdr3_aa: CASSGRLLTDTQYF

j_call: TRBJ1-6
d_call: -
v_call: TRBV18
clone_size: -
cdr3_nt: TGTGCCAGCTCACCCGGGACTTCTCCCGCCCTCCACTTT
cdr3_aa: CASSPGTSPALHF

j_call: TRBJ2-7
d_call: -
v_call: TRBV5-1
clone_size: few
cdr3_nt: TGCGCCAGCAGCTTGACAGGGTTCAACGAGCAGTACTTC
cdr3_aa: CASSLTGFNEQYF

j_call: TRBJ1-5
d_call: -
v_call: TRBV6-5
clone_size: few
cdr3_nt: TGTGCCAGCAGAAGTGGTGAAAGACAGCCCCAGCATTTT
cdr3_aa: CASRSGERQPQHF

j_call: TRBJ1-5
d_call: TRBD1
v_call: TRBV19
clone_size: -
cdr3_nt: TGTGCCACCCGACAGGGGGCGAGCAATCAGCCCCAGCATTTT
cdr3_aa: CATRQGASNQPQHF

j_call: TRBJ1-1
d_call: -
v_call: TRBV29-1
clone_size: -
cdr3_nt: TGCAGCGTTGAAGGGGTCAAAGGCACTGAAGCTTTCTTT
cdr3_aa: CSVEGVKGTEAFF

j_call: TRBJ2-5
d_call: -
v_call: TRBV5-4
clone_size: few
cdr3_nt: TGTGCCAGCAGCTTGGTGAAAGGGGAGGAGACCCAGTACTTC
cdr3_aa: CASSLVKGEETQYF

j_call: TRBJ2-6
d_call: TRBD1
v_call: TRBV7-8
clone_size: once
cdr3_nt: TGTGCCAGCAGCCCCAGGAGGACAGGGGCCGGGGCCAACGTCCTGACTTTC
cdr3_aa: CASSPRRTGAGANVLTF

j_call: TRBJ1-4
d_call: TRBD1
v_call: TRBV7-9
clone_size: -
cdr3_nt: TGTGCCAGCAGCTCCGGGACAGCCAGAAATGAAAAACTGTTTTTT
cdr3_aa: CASSSGTARNEKLFF

j_call: TRBJ2-5
d_call: -
v_call: TRBV7-6
clone_size: few
cdr3_nt: TGTGCCAGCAGAAATCAAGGAAAAGAGACCCAGTACTTC
cdr3_aa: CASRNQGKETQYF

j_call: TRBJ2-7
d_call: -
v_call: TRBV7-2
clone_size: -
cdr3_nt: TGTGCCAGCAGCTTACTCCACGAGCAGTACTTC
cdr3_aa: CASSLLHEQYF

j_call: TRBJ2-2
d_call: TRBD2
v_call: TRBV29-1
clone_size: few
cdr3_nt: TGCAGCGTTGGACTAGCCGAGGAGCTGTTTTTT
cdr3_aa: CSVGLAEELFF

j_call: TRBJ1-2
d_call: TRBD1
v_call: TRBV6-6
clone_size: -
cdr3_nt: TGTGCCAGCAGTGGGGACAGCTATGGCTACACCTTC
cdr3_aa: CASSGDSYGYTF

j_call: TRBJ1-6
d_call: -
v_call: TRBV30
clone_size: -
cdr3_nt: TGTGCCTTAGAGCCCCAGCTACACCCTTCACCCCTCCACTTT
cdr3_aa: CALEPQLHPSPLHF

j_call: TRBJ2-1
d_call: -
v_call: TRBV4-1
clone_size: few
cdr3_nt: TGCGCCAGCAGCCCCGCCCCGACAGCATACAATGAGCAGTTCTTC
cdr3_aa: CASSPAPTAYNEQFF

j_call: TRBJ1-4
d_call: -
v_call: TRBV14
clone_size: -
cdr3_nt: TGTGCCAGCAGCCAAGGGAAGAGGCAGGGGATTTATCGTGAAAAACTGTTTTTT
cdr3_aa: CASSQGKRQGIYREKLFF

j_call: TRBJ2-7
d_call: -
v_call: TRBV4-2
clone_size: few
cdr3_nt: TGTGCCAGCAGCCAAGATGGGTCCCCCTACGAGCAGTACTTC
cdr3_aa: CASSQDGSPYEQYF

j_call: TRBJ2-7
d_call: -
v_call: TRBV21-1
clone_size: few
cdr3_nt: TGTGCCAGCAGCAAAGTTGCGAACTCCTACGAGCAGTACTTC
cdr3_aa: CASSKVANSYEQYF